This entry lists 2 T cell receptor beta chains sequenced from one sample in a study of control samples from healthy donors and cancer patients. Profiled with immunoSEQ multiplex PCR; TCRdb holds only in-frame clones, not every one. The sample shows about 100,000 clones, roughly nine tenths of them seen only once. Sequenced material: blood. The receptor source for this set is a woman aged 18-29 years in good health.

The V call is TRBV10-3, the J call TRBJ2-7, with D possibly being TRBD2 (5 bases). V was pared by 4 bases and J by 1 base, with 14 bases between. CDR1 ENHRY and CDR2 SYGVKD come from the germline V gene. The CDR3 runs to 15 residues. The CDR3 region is CAISATLGFSYEQYF. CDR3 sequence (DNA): TGTGCCATCAGTGCTACACTAGGATTTTCCTACGAGCAGTACTTC.

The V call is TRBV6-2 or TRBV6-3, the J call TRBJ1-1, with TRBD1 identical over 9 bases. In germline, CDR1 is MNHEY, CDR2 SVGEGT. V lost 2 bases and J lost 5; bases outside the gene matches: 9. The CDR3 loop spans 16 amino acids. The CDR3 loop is CASSYVPGQGRTEAFF. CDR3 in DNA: TGTGCCAGCAGTTACGTCCCCGGACAGGGGAGGACTGAAGCTTTCTTT.